This T cell receptor beta chain was sequenced for a study of blood T cell repertoires in COVID-19. The CDR3 contains 13 residues. The V gene end was trimmed by 10 bases and the J gene end by 4 bases; junction bases not matched to a gene: 8. In germline, CDR1 is SNHLY, CDR2 FYNNEI. The table came from immunoSEQ multiplex PCR; TCRdb's copy has only in-frame clones and leaves some out. The sample has approximately 490,000 clones, about nine tenths seen once. The chain combines TRBV2 with TRBJ1-1; 8 bases align to TRBD1. Sequences were obtained from PBMCs or T cells enriched from blood (not recorded which). The receptor was derived from a woman aged 55-75 years who had recovered from COVID-19. The CDR3 here is CAIQGGWGTEAFF. In DNA, the CDR3 is TGTGCCATACAGGGGGGTTGGGGCACTGAAGCTTTCTTT.